This T cell receptor beta chain was obtained from a study of naive and memory T cell subsets. Comments on this clonotype: One junction end does not reproduce the germline sequence, and a read error may be involved.

Germline values: CDR1 DFQATT, CDR2 SNEGSKA (reference sequence). This CDR3 comprises 10 residues. CD8 T cells were positively selected from what remained after CD4 positive selection. Four subsets defined by CD45RA and CD27 were sorted after CD3, CD4, CD8 and live/dead staining. The beta constant-region primer was an equimolar mix of two oligonucleotides covering TRBC1 and TRBC2. Four rounds of PCR amplified the ligated cDNA using nested alpha and beta constant-region primers plus SP2. TCRdb reprocessed the UMI-ligation and nested PCR reads via MiXCR and lists one record per CDR3 protein. The table records 130,000 to 150,000 distinct CDR3 sequences, 15% to 20% of them present only once.

This rearrangement joins TRBV20-1 to TRBJ1-5; D not resolved. The sample consisted of naive CD4+ T cells from blood. The receptor was derived from a human donor in good health. CDR3 in amino acids: CSAGDQPQHF. The CDR3 nucleotides read TGCAGTGCTGGAGATCAGCCCCAGCATTTT.